This TCR beta chain was profiled in a study of T cells after yellow fever vaccination. TCRdb called the 5' RACE reads again in MiXCR, with one record for every CDR3 protein. The sample includes about 550,000 distinct CDR3 sequences, about 19% of them seen just once. Per germline, CDR1 KGHSH and CDR2 LQKENI. The V segment lost 3 bases and the J segment 6 bases; nucleotides outside the gene matches: 4. The CDR3 has 14 amino acids. This clonotype was seen a handful of times. Its antigen remains unidentified. Overall study findings and caveats: The appearance of a small share of clonotypes in both CD4 and CD8 compartments was observed. Primary-vaccination clones mostly resurfaced post-booster (about 95% CD4, about 87% CD8). Repertoires sorted by FACS could include abundant clonotypes that are contaminants from the bulk population.

This clonotype originated in a man aged 30 to 45 who received the YFV17D yellow fever vaccine. The sequences come from PBMCs, collected 15 days after the yellow fever booster vaccination. The rearrangement joins TRBV18 to TRBJ2-1, with 8 bases lining up with TRBD2. CDR3 bases: TGTGCCAGCTCACCGATAGCGGGGTCCAATGAGCAGTTCTTC. Translated: CASSPIAGSNEQFF.